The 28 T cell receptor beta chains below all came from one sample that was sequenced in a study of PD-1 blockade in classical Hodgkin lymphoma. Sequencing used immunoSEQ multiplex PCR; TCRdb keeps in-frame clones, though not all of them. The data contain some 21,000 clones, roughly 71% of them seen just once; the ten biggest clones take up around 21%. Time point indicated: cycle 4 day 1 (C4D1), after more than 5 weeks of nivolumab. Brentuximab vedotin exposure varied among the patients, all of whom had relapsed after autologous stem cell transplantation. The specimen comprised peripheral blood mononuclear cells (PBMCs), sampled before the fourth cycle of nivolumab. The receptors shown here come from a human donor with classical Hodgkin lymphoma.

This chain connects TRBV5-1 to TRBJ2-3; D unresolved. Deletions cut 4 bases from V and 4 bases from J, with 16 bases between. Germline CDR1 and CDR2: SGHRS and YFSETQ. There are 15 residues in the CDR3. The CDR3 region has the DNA TGCGCCAGCAGCCTGCAACGAAGTGGCCCAGATACGCAGTATTTT. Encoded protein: CASSLQRSGPDTQYF.

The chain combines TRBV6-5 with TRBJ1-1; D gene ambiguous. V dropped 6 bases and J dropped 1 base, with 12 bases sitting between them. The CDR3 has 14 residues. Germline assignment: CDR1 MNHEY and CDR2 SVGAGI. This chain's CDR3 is CASSSPGRNTEAFF. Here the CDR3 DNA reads TGTGCCAGCAGCTCCCCGGGGAGGAACACTGAAGCTTTCTTT.

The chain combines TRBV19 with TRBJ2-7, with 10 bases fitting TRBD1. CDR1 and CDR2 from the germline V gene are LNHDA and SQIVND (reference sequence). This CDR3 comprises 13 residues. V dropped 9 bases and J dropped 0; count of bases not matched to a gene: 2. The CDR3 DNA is TGTGCCAGCAGGGACAGGGGCTCCTACGAGCAGTACTTC. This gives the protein CASRDRGSYEQYF.

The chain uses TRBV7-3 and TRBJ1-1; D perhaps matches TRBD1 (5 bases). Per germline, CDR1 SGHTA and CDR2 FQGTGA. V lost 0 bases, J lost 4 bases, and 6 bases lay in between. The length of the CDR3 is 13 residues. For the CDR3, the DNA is TGTGCCAGCAGCTTAACAAGGGGCACTGAAGCTTTCTTT. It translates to CASSLTRGTEAFF.

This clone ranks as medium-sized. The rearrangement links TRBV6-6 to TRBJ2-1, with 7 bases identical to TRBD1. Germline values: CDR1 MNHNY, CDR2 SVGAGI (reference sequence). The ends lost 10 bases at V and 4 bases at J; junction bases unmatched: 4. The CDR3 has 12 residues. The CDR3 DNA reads TGTGCCACCGTGACAGGGTACAATGAGCAGTTCTTC. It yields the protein CATVTGYNEQFF.

The CDR3 DNA reads as TGTGCCAGCAGCCCGGGACAGTTCTATGGCTACACCTTC. Encoded protein: CASSPGQFYGYTF. This chain links TRBV4-2 with TRBJ1-2; 7 nucleotides align to TRBD1. V was pared by 4 bases and J by 4 bases, with 3 bases of the junction left unmatched. This CDR3 has 13 amino acids. The germline V gene has CDR1 LGHNA and CDR2 YNFKEQ.

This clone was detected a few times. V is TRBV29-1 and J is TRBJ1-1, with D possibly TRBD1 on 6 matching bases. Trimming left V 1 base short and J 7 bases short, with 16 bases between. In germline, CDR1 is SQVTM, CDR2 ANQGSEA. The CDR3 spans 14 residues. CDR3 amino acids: CSVEATQGIGEAFF. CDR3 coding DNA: TGCAGCGTTGAAGCAACCCAGGGGATTGGTGAAGCTTTCTTT.

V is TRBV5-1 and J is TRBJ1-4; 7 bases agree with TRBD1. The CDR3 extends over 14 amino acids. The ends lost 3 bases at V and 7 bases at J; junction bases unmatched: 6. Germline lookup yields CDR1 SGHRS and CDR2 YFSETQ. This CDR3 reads CASSSGGVGEKLFF. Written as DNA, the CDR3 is TGCGCCAGCAGCTCAGGGGGAGTAGGTGAAAAACTGTTTTTT.

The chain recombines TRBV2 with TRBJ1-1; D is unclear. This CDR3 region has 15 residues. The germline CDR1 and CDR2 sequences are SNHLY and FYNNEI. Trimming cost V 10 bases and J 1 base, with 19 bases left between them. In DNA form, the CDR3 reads TGTGCCACGAACGCCATTAGAGCAGGGAACACTGAAGCTTTCTTT. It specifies CATNAIRAGNTEAFF.

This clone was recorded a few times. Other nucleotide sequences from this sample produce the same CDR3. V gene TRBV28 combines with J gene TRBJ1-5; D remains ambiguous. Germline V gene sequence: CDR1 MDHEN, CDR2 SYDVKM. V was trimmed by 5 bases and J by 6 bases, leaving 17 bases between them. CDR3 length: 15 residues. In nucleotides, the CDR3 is TGTGCCAGCAGTCCCCGAGGGAGTTGGGGTCAGCCCCAGCATTTT. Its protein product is CASSPRGSWGQPQHF.

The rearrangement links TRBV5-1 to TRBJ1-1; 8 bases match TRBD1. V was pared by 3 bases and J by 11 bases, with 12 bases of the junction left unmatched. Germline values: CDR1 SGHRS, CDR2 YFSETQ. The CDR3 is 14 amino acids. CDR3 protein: CASSWGGRQGWAFF. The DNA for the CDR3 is TGCGCCAGCAGCTGGGGGGGCCGACAGGGGTGGGCTTTCTTT. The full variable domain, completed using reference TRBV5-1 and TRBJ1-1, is KAGVTQTPRYLIKTRGQQVTLSCSPISGHRSVSWYQQTPGQGLQFLFEYFSETQRNKGNFPGRFSGRQFSNSRSEMNVSTLELGDSALYLCASSWGGRQGWAFFGQGTRLTVV.

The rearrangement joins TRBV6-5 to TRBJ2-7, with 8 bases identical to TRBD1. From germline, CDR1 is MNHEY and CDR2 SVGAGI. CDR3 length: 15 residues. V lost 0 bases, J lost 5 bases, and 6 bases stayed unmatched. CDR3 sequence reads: CASSYSGRGRNEQYF. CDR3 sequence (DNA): TGTGCCAGCAGTTACTCTGGCAGGGGGCGGAACGAGCAGTACTTC.

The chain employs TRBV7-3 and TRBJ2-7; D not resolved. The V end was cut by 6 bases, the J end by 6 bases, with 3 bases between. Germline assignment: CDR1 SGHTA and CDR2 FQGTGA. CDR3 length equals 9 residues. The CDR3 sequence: CASSSEQYF. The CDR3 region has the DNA TGTGCCAGCAGTTCCGAGCAGTACTTC.

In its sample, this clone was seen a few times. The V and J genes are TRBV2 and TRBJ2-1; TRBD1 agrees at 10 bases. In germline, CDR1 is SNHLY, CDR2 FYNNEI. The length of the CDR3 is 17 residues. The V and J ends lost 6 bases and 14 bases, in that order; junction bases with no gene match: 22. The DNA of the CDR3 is TGTGCCAGCAGCGCCACAGGTGGGACAGGGGATTTAGTGTGGAAGTTCTTC. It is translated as CASSATGGTGDLVWKFF.

The chain's CDR3 is CASSLEPATYEQYF. The CDR3, as DNA: TGTGCCAGCAGCTTGGAGCCTGCCACCTACGAGCAGTACTTC. The chain has TRBV5-8 and TRBJ2-7; D gene ambiguous. V lost 0 bases, J lost 2 bases, and 9 bases lay in between. CDR1 is SGHTS, CDR2 YDEGEE, per germline. The CDR3 extends over 14 amino acids.

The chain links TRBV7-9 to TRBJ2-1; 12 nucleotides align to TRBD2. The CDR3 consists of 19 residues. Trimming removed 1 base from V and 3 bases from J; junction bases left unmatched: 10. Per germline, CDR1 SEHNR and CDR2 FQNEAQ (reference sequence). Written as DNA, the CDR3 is TGTGCCAGCAGCTTAGGCAGTGGGCCGACTAGCGGGAGCTACAATGAGCAGTTCTTC. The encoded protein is CASSLGSGPTSGSYNEQFF.

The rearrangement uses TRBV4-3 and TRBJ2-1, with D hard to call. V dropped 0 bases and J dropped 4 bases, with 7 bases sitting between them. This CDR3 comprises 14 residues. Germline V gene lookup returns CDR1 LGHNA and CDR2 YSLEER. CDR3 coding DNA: TGCGCCAGCAGCCAAGATATGACTTACAATGAGCAGTTCTTC. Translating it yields CASSQDMTYNEQFF.

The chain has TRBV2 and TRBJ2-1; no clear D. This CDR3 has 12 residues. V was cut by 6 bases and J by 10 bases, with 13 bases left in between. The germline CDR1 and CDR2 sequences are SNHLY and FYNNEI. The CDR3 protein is CASSGLSWEQFF. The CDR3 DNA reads TGTGCCAGCAGCGGCCTATCCTGGGAGCAGTTCTTC. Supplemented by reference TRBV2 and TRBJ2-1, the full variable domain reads EPEVTQTPSHQVTQMGQEVILRCVPISNHLYFYWYRQILGQKVEFLVSFYNNEISEKSEIFDDQFSVERPDGSNFTLKIRSTKLEDSAMYFCASSGLSWEQFFGPGTRLTVL.

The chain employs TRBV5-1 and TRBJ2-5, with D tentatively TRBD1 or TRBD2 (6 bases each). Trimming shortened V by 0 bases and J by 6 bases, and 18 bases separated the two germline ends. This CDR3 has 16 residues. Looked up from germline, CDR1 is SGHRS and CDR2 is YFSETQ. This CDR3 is CASSLGGAQSTQTQYF. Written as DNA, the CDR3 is TGCGCCAGCAGCTTGGGGGGGGCCCAGTCCACGCAGACCCAGTACTTC.

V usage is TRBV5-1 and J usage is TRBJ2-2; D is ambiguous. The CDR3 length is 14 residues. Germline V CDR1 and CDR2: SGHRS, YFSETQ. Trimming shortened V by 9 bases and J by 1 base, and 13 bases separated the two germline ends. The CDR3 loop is CATRRTLNTGELFF. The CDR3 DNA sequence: TGCGCCACCAGGCGGACCCTGAACACCGGGGAGCTGTTTTTT.

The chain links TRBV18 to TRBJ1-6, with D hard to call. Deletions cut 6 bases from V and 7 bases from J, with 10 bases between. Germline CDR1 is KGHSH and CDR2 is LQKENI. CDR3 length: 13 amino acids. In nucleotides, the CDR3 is TGTGCCAGCTCCCTCGGTGGGAATTCACCCCTCCACTTT. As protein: CASSLGGNSPLHF.

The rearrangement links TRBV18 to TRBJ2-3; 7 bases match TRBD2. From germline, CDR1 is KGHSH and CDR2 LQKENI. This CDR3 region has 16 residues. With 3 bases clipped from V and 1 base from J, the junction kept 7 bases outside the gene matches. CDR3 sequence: CASSPILAGGTDTQYF. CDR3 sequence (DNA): TGTGCCAGCTCACCGATTTTGGCGGGGGGCACAGATACGCAGTATTTT.

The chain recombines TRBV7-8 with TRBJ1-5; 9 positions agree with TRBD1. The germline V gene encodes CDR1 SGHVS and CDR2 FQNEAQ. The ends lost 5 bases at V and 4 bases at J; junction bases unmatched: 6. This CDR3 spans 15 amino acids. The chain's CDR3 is CASSPPGQGNQPQHF. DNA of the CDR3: TGTGCCAGCAGCCCACCGGGACAGGGTAATCAGCCCCAGCATTTT.

Written as DNA, the CDR3 is TGTGCCAGCAGCTTAGAGCTTACGGAGGTTTCCACTGAAGCTTTCTTT. As protein: CASSLELTEVSTEAFF. The rearrangement links TRBV11-3 to TRBJ1-1; D unresolved. The CDR3 covers 16 residues. The germline V and J ends were trimmed by 0 bases and 4 bases, with 15 bases remaining between them. The germline V gene encodes CDR1 SGHNT and CDR2 YENEEA.

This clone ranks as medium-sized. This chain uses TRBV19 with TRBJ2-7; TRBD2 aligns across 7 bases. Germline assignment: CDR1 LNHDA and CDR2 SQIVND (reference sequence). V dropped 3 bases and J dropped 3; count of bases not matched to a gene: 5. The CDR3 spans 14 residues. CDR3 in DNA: TGTGCCAGTAGTATCGGGGCTAGCGGCTACGAGCAGTACTTC. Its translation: CASSIGASGYEQYF.

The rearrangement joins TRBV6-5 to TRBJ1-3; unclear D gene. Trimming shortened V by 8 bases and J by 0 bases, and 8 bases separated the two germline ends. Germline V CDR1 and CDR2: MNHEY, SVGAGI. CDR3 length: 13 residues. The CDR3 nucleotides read TGTGCCAGCTTACTGCCCTCTGGAAACACCATATATTTT. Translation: CASLLPSGNTIYF.

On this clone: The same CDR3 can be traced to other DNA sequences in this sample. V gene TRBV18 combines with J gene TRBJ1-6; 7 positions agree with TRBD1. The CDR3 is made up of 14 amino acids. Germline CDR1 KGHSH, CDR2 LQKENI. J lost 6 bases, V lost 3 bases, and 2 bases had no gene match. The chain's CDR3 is CASSPDRVNSPLHF. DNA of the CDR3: TGTGCCAGCTCACCCGACAGGGTTAATTCACCCCTCCACTTT. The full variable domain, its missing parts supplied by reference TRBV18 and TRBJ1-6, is NAGVMQNPRHLVRRRGQEARLRCSPMKGHSHVYWYRQLPEEGLKFMVYLQKENIIDESGMPKERFSAEFPKEGPSILRIQQVVRGDSAAYFCASSPDRVNSPLHFGNGTRLTVT.

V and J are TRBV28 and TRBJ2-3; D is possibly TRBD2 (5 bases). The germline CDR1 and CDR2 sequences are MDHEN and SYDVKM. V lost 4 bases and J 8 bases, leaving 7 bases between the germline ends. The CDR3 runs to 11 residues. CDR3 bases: TGTGCCAGCAGTTGGGCGGGTACGCAGTATTTT. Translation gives CASSWAGTQYF.